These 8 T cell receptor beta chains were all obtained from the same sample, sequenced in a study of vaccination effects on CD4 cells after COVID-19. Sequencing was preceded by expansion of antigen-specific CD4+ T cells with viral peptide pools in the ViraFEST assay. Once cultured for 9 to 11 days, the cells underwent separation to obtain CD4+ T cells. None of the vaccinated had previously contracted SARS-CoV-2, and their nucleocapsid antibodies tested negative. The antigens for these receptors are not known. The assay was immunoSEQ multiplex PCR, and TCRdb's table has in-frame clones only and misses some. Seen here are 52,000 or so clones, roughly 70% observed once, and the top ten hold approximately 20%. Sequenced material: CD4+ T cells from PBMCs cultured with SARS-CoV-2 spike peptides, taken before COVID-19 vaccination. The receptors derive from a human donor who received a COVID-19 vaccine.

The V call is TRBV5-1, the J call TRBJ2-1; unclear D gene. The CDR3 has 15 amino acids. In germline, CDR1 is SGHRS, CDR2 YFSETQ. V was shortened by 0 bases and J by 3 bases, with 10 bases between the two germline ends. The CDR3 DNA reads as TGCGCCAGCAGCTTGGACCCCCCAGGCTACAATGAGCAGTTCTTC. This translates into CASSLDPPGYNEQFF.

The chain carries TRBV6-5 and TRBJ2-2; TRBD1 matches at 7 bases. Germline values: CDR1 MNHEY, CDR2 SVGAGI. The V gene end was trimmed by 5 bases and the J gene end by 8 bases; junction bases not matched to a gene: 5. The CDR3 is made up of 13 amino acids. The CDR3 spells CASSLDRRGELFF. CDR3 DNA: TGTGCCAGCAGTCTGGACAGGCGGGGGGAGCTGTTTTTT.

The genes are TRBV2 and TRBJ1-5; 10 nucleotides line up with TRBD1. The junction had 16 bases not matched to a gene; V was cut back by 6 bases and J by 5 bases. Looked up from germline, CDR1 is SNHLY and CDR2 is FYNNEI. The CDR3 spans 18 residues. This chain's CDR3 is CASSALTGGGDMDQPQHF. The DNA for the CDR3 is TGTGCCAGCAGCGCGCTGACAGGGGGCGGGGATATGGATCAGCCCCAGCATTTT.

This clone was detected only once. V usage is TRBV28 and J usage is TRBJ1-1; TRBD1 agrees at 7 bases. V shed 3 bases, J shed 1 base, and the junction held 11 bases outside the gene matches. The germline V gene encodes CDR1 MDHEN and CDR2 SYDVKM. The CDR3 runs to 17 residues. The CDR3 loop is CASSFVGRQGRNTEAFF. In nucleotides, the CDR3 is TGTGCCAGCAGTTTCGTGGGACGACAGGGAAGGAACACTGAAGCTTTCTTT.

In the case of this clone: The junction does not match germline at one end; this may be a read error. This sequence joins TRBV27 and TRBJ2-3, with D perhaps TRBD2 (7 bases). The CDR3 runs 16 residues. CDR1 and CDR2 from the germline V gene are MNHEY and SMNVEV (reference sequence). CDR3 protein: CASRWRGPSSTDTRYF. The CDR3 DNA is TGTGCCAGCAGGTGGCGGGGGCCCTCCAGCACAGATACGCGGTATTTT.

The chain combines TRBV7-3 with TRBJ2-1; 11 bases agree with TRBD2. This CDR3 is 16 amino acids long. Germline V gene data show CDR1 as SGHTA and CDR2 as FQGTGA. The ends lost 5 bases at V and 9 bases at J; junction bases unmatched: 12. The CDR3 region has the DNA TGTGCCAGCAGCGCACTTCATAGCGGGGGGGCAGGTGAGCAGTTCTTC. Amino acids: CASSALHSGGAGEQFF.

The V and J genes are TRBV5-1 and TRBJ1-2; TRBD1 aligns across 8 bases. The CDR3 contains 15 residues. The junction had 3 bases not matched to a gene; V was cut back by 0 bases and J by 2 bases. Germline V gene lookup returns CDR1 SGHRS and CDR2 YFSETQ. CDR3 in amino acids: CASSLGTGTNYGYTF. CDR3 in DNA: TGCGCCAGCAGCTTGGGGACAGGGACCAACTATGGCTACACCTTC.

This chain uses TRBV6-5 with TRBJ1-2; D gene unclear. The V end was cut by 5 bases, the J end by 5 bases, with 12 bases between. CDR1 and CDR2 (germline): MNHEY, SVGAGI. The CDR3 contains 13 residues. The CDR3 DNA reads TGTGCCAGCAGTACGACTCCCTCATATGGCTACACCTTC. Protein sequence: CASSTTPSYGYTF.